The 5 T cell receptor beta chains below all came from one sample that was sequenced in a study of blood T cell repertoires in COVID-19. The repertoire was sequenced with immunoSEQ multiplex PCR; TCRdb's copy has only in-frame clones and lacks some. The data show about 130,000 clones, with around 87% seen just once and 15% to 20% held by the top ten. Sequences were obtained from peripheral blood. The origin of the receptors is a woman between 45 and 65 years old who had recovered from COVID-19.

This clone was detected a few times. J is TRBJ2-7 and V is TRBV6-2 or TRBV6-3; 12 bases match TRBD2. The junction had 10 bases not matched to a gene; V was cut back by 2 bases and J by 5 bases. This CDR3 has 17 amino acids. CDR1 MNHEY and CDR2 SVGEGT come from the germline V gene. The CDR3 bases are TGTGCCAGCAGTTACCCGACTAGCGGGAGCTCTTCGGACGAGCAGTACTTC. As protein: CASSYPTSGSSSDEQYF.

The J gene is TRBJ2-1, the V gene TRBV4-1; 8 bases fit TRBD2. Germline lookup yields CDR1 MGHRA and CDR2 YSYEKL. V was pared by 8 bases and J by 6 bases, with 12 bases of the junction left unmatched. This CDR3 has 15 residues. CDR3 sequence reads: CASRLVAGITNEQFF. The CDR3 nucleotides read TGCGCCAGCCGCCTAGTAGCGGGGATTACCAATGAGCAGTTCTTC.

In this sample, this clone turned up once. Additional DNA sequences in this sample encode the identical CDR3. The genes are TRBV9 and TRBJ1-5; D gene ambiguous. The V end lost 4 bases, the J end lost 0 bases, and 8 bases lay between the germline ends. The V gene's germline CDR1 is SGDLS and CDR2 YYNGEE. The CDR3 is 14 amino acids. The CDR3 spells CASSPPGSNQPQHF. CDR3 nucleotides: TGTGCCAGCAGCCCCCCCGGTAGCAATCAGCCCCAGCATTTT.

This clone came up a few times. V and J are TRBV15 and TRBJ2-3, with 8 nucleotides matching TRBD2. The CDR3 is 19 residues long. Unmatched junction bases numbered 12, after V lost 1 base and J lost 0 bases. CDR1 and CDR2 (germline): LNHNV, YYDKDF (reference sequence). The CDR3 loop reads CATSRGSVGGASSTDTQYF. DNA for the CDR3: TGTGCCACCAGCAGAGGGTCCGTCGGGGGGGCTTCTAGCACAGATACGCAGTATTTT.

V usage is TRBV5-3 and J usage is TRBJ2-5; weak D call: TRBD1 (6 bases). TRBV5-3 is an open reading frame, and its role is uncertain. With 0 bases removed from V and 4 bases from J, the gap between germline ends came to 7 bases. This CDR3 contains 13 residues. This CDR3 reads CARSLVGGETQYF. CDR3 bases: TGTGCCAGAAGCTTGGTAGGGGGAGAGACCCAGTACTTC.